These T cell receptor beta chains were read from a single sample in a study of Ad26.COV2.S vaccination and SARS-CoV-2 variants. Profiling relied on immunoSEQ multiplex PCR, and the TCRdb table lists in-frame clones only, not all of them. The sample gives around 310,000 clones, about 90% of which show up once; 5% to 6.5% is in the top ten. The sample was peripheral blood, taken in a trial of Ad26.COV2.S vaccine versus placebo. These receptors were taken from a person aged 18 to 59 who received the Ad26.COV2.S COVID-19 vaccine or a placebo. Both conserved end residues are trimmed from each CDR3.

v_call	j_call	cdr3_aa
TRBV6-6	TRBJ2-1	ASAAGGHYNEQF
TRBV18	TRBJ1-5	ASSLKTGDQPQH
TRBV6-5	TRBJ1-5	ASAGGLSNQPQH
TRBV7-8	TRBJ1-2	ASSLGGQATLLRSSYT
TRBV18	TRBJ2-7	ASSPEVYYEQY
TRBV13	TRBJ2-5	ASSLYGLKETQY
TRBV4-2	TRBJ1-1	ASSQEALGAF
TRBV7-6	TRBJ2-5	ASSFGGRETQY
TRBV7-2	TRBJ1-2	ASSLTHFGTDGYT
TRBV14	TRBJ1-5	ASSQDLKQPQH
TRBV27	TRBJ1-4	ASSFGGALLEKLF
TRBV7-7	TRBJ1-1	ASSPVPGSNTEAF
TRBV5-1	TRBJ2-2	ASSLDRQNTGELF
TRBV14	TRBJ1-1	ASSQYRRGNTEAF
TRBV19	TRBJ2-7	ASSLPGQGLYEQY
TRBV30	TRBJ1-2	ALVRQITHYGYT
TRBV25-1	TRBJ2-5	ASSEYIGSQQETQY
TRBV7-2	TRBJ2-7	ASSTWTSGDSYEQY
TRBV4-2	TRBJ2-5	ASSQDGQGGETQY
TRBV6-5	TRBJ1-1	ATGRYTEAF
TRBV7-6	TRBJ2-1	ASSLGGNYNEQF
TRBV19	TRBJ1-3	ASTDSGNTIY
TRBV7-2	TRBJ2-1	ASSTLSGRNNEQF
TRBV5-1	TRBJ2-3	ASSYRDSYTDTQY
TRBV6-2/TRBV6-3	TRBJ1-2	ASSYTRQGYGYT
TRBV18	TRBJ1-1	ASSPSNRRIGTEAF
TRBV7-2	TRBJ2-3	ASSLAMGGWTTQY
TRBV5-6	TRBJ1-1	ASSHNIGQLATEAF
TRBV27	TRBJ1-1	ASSSSGNTEAF
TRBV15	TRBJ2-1	ATSRPVRSSYNEQF
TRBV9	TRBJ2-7	ASSVGGQIYEQY
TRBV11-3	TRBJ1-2	ASSLDGTGSFGGYT